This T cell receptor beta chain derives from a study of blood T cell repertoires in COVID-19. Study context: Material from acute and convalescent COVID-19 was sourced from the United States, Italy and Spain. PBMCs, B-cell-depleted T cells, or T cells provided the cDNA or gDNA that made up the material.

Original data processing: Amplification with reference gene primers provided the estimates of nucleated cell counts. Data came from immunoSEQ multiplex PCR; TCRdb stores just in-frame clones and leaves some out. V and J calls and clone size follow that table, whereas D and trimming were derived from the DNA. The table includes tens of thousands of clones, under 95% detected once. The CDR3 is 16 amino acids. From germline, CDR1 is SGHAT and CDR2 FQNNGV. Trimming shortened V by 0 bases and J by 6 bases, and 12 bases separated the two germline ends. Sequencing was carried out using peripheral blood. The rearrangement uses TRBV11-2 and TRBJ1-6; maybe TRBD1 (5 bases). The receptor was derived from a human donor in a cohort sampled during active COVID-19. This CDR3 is CASSLDGAGGNSPLHF. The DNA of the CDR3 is TGTGCCAGCAGCTTAGACGGGGCCGGGGGTAATTCACCCCTCCACTTT.